Listed here is a single T cell receptor beta chain. This clonotype came up a few times. This receptor's antigen is unknown. Per-base qualities were not stored, and no clone one base away is much larger. Receptor amplification or capture employed 5' RACE. Sequencing used a NextSeq 500. Unique molecular identifiers were attached to individual cDNA molecules in the TCR library protocol so that sequencing error and PCR bias could be corrected. Sequencing covered both TCR alpha and beta chains, and within each sample the abundances of alpha and beta sequences were tightly co-correlated. Under the source paper's analysis protocol: Decombinator V4 was used to annotate TCR sequences for V gene, J gene and CDR3. Expanded TCRs were defined as changing significantly between any two time points under a Poisson model with p below 0.0001. TCR abundances were normalised to the total number of TCRs sequenced in each sample and reported as counts per million. MAIT TCRs were defined by TRAV1-2 paired with TRAJ12, TRAJ20 or TRAJ33, and iNKT TCRs by TRAV10 paired with TRAJ18. VDJdb, accessed on 1 November 2021, was searched for TCRs annotated for CMV, EBV and SARS-CoV-2, and TCRs annotated for more than one antigen were excluded. In TCRdb, the public reads were trimmed at Q25 with fastp and aligned with MiXCR, with productive beta chains retained. CDR3 protein sequences are deduplicated, and each keeps its most common genes and DNA. The V and J calls and clone size come from TCRdb's table, not from the authors' own analysis. The table for this sample lists 86,000 or so distinct CDR3 sequences; less than 8% of them were counted only once. The ten largest clones add up to less than 9.5% of the sample.

Set within a cohort of healthcare workers in London, UK, this nested case-control study involved weekly PCR testing of nasopharyngeal swabs along with blood sampling. Between 23 and 31 March 2020, the week of the UK lockdown, healthcare workers were enrolled and then followed up weekly for as long as 16 weeks. The data stem from a study of early T cells in non-severe SARS-CoV-2 infection listed by TCRdb under 2021. A note on the overall study: TCR sequencing used bulk RNA from unsorted whole blood, so alpha and beta chains could not be paired. The investigation overall reported the following: VDJdb matching was skewed toward anti-spike CD8 responses and likely underestimated virus-specific expansions, missing private and CD4 specificities.

The CDR3 sequence holds 12 residues, the cysteine and phenylalanine included. The entry retains the CDR3 DNA only, 36 bases that are in frame from base 1. The germline V gene supplies CDR1 MGHRA and CDR2 YSYEKL. The junction carries 5 bases between V and J, which are trimmed by 1 base and 7 bases respectively. The chain uses TRBV4-1 and TRBJ2-1, with an unclear D gene assignment. The TCR originated in an adult who was a healthcare worker with PCR-confirmed SARS-CoV-2 infection or an uninfected control (not recorded which). The sequenced sample was whole blood. Here is the DNA: TGCGCCAGCAGCCAAGGGGTGAATGAGCAGTTCTTC. Translation gives CASSQGVNEQFF.